The 30 T cell receptor beta chains given below trace back to one sample, sequenced in a study of T cell responses to AZD1222 COVID-19 vaccine. Data came from immunoSEQ multiplex PCR; TCRdb stores just in-frame clones and leaves some out. Here the sample spans around 130,000 clones, just under 95% being singletons. This specimen was peripheral blood, taken 28 days after the second AZD1222 dose. Receptors were obtained from an adult who received the AZD1222 COVID-19 vaccine.

The CDR3 reads CASSKEYEQYF. CDR3 bases: TGTGCCAGCAGTAAGGAATACGAGCAGTACTTC. V is TRBV6-5 and J is TRBJ2-7; no firm D call. The CDR3 loop spans 11 amino acids. CDR1 and CDR2 (germline): MNHEY, SVGAGI. Trimming took off 5 bases at V and 4 bases at J, with 6 bases between the two ends.

The chain employs TRBV5-6 and TRBJ2-1; 9 bases map to TRBD1. CDR3 length equals 14 residues. V dropped 4 bases and J dropped 6; count of bases not matched to a gene: 5. Germline V CDR1 and CDR2: SGHDT, YYEEEE. CDR3 in DNA: TGTGCCAGCAGCCCACCGGGACAGGGCAATGAGCAGTTCTTC. Its translation: CASSPPGQGNEQFF.

V usage is TRBV6-5 and J usage is TRBJ1-2; 7 nucleotides match TRBD1. Per the germline V gene, CDR1 is MNHEY and CDR2 is SVGAGI. The length of the CDR3 is 13 residues. J was trimmed by 5 bases and V by 6 bases; bases with no gene match: 6. In DNA, the CDR3 is TGTGCCAGCAGGGGGGGACAGAGGTATGGCTACACCTTC. This translates into CASRGGQRYGYTF.

The rearrangement links TRBV20-1 to TRBJ1-3; D gene uncertain. CDR1 DFQATT and CDR2 SNEGSKA come from the germline V gene (reference sequence). The CDR3 is 10 amino acids. V was trimmed by 6 bases and J by 4 bases, leaving 4 bases between them. DNA for the CDR3: TGCAGTGCGATCGGAAACACCATATATTTT. This sequence encodes CSAIGNTIYF.

V and J are TRBV6-5 and TRBJ1-2, with 8 bases that match TRBD1. V gave up 6 bases and J gave up 10 bases; unmatched junction bases: 10. This CDR3 is 13 amino acids long. Germline V CDR1 and CDR2: MNHEY, SVGAGI. The CDR3: CASSSGTGGSYTF. The CDR3 bases are TGTGCCAGCAGCTCCGGGACAGGCGGCTCCTACACCTTC.

DNA for the CDR3: TGCGCCAGCAGGGGGGAAGACAAAAACATTCAGTACTTC. It yields the protein CASRGEDKNIQYF. This chain links TRBV5-1 with TRBJ2-4; perhaps D is TRBD1 or TRBD2 (5 bases each). Trimming stripped 5 bases from V and 3 bases from J, with 9 bases between. The germline V gene encodes CDR1 SGHRS and CDR2 YFSETQ. The CDR3 runs 13 residues.

V gene TRBV7-3 combines with J gene TRBJ2-3; possibly TRBD2 for D (6 bases). Per germline, CDR1 SGHTA and CDR2 FQGTGA. CDR3 length: 14 amino acids. V shed 3 bases and J shed 3 bases, with 10 bases lying between them. CDR3 amino acids: CASSFGGSTDTQYF. CDR3 in DNA: TGTGCCAGCAGCTTCGGAGGGAGTACAGATACGCAGTATTTT.

The chain uses TRBV5-6 and TRBJ1-1; D is perhaps TRBD1 (6 bases). V gave up 4 bases and J gave up 6 bases, with 16 bases separating them. The germline gives CDR1 SGHDT, CDR2 YYEEEE. The CDR3 totals 14 residues. The CDR3 bases are TGTGCCAGCAGCACGACAGGTCAGGAGCCTGAAGCTTTCTTT. It is translated as CASSTTGQEPEAFF. Combining the CDR3 with reference TRBV5-6 and TRBJ1-1 gives the whole variable domain DAGVTQSPTHLIKTRGQQVTLRCSPKSGHDTVSWYQQALGQGPQFIFQYYEEEERQRGNFPDRFSGHQFPNYSSELNVNALLLGDSALYLCASSTTGQEPEAFFGQGTRLTVV.

J is TRBJ2-7 and V is TRBV5-4, with unresolved D. The CDR3 runs to 12 residues. Germline-derived CDR1 and CDR2 are SGHNT and YYREEE (reference sequence). V was clipped by 3 bases and J by 4 bases, with 8 bases between them. The chain's CDR3 is CASSSDGYEQYF. CDR3 in DNA: TGTGCCAGCAGCTCGGACGGATACGAGCAGTACTTC.

The chain employs TRBV18 and TRBJ1-2, with D possibly being TRBD1 (6 bases). Trimming pared 2 bases from V and 0 bases from J, leaving 22 bases between. Germline values: CDR1 KGHSH, CDR2 LQKENI. CDR3 length: 19 residues. The CDR3 loop reads CASSPFAGQPYRANYGYTF. The CDR3 DNA is TGTGCCAGCTCACCATTCGCAGGACAGCCATACCGTGCTAACTATGGCTACACCTTC.

For this clone: This sample also contains other DNA sequences that code for the same CDR3. V and J are TRBV6-5 and TRBJ1-2; D gene uncertain. Germline loops: CDR1 MNHEY, CDR2 SVGAGI. The V gene lost 6 bases and the J gene lost 2 bases, with 10 bases spanning the gap. The CDR3 sequence is 13 residues long. The CDR3 sequence is CASSLTANYGYTF. DNA of the CDR3: TGTGCCAGCAGCCTTACCGCGAACTATGGCTACACCTTC.

The V call is TRBV7-9, the J call TRBJ1-3; D not certain. Germline CDR1 reads SEHNR; CDR2 reads FQNEAQ (reference sequence). CDR3 size: 13 residues. Deletions cut 5 bases from V and 4 bases from J, with 9 bases between. The CDR3 loop is CASSARLGNTIYF. As DNA, the CDR3 is TGTGCCAGCAGCGCCCGACTGGGAAACACCATATATTTT.

The chain joins TRBV5-1 to TRBJ1-5, with D unresolved. Looked up from germline, CDR1 is SGHRS and CDR2 is YFSETQ. CDR3 length: 10 amino acids. Trimming pared 7 bases from V and 9 bases from J, leaving 8 bases between. The chain's CDR3 is CASVGWPQHF. CDR3 in DNA: TGCGCCAGCGTCGGGTGGCCCCAGCATTTT.

The J gene is TRBJ2-5, the V gene TRBV30; 9 bases map to TRBD1. After removal of 2 bases from V and 3 bases from J, the junction contained 1 base not matched to a gene. CDR3 length: 13 residues. CDR1 is GTSNPN, CDR2 SVGIG, per germline (reference sequence). The CDR3 nucleotides are TGTGCCTGGAGTCGGGACAGGGAAGAGACCCAGTACTTC. Protein product: CAWSRDREETQYF.

The rearrangement links TRBV14 to TRBJ2-2; D is uncertain. Germline CDR1 and CDR2: SGHDN and FVKESK. Trimming took off 1 base at V and 4 bases at J, with 4 bases between the two ends. This CDR3 is built from 13 residues. The CDR3 sequence: CASSQVSTGELFF. The CDR3 DNA follows: TGTGCCAGCAGCCAAGTTTCCACCGGGGAGCTGTTTTTT.

CDR3 DNA: TGTGCCAGCTCACCACCGGTTCCAGGGCCTGCCACTGAAGCTTTCTTT. Translating it yields CASSPPVPGPATEAFF. This sequence joins TRBV18 and TRBJ1-1, with D perhaps TRBD1 (5 bases). V dropped 0 bases and J dropped 4 bases, with 15 bases sitting between them. Germline V gene sequence: CDR1 KGHSH, CDR2 LQKENI. The CDR3 length is 16 residues.

The V gene is TRBV9, the J gene TRBJ2-2; 8 bases map to TRBD1. The ends lost 6 bases at V and 6 bases at J; junction bases unmatched: 13. Germline V gene data show CDR1 as SGDLS and CDR2 as YYNGEE. CDR3 length: 16 residues. In DNA, the CDR3 is TGTGCCAGCACCCGAACACCGACAGGGGTCGCCGGGGAGCTGTTTTTT. It specifies CASTRTPTGVAGELFF.

The chain couples TRBV19 to TRBJ1-5; a weak D match, TRBD1 (5 bases). Trimming removed 1 base at V and 6 bases at J, with 13 bases between. Germline V gene sequence: CDR1 LNHDA, CDR2 SQIVND (reference sequence). There are 15 residues in the CDR3. The chain's CDR3 is CASSIGGPGGQPQHF. In DNA, the CDR3 is TGTGCCAGTAGTATAGGGGGACCCGGGGGTCAGCCCCAGCATTTT.

This sequence joins TRBV11-3 and TRBJ2-1, with D possibly being TRBD1 (6 bases). CDR1 is SGHNT, CDR2 YENEEA, per germline. V was shortened by 4 bases and J by 7 bases, with 17 bases between the two germline ends. The CDR3 spans 15 residues. CDR3 bases: TGTGCCAGCAGCTCCGTCTCCAGGGGCGGGAATGAGCAGTTCTTC. This translates into CASSSVSRGGNEQFF.

The chain carries TRBV19 and TRBJ2-1; D is perhaps TRBD2 (5 bases). The CDR3 runs 12 residues. V shed 3 bases and J shed 11 bases, with 11 bases lying between them. Per the germline V gene, CDR1 is LNHDA and CDR2 is SQIVND (reference sequence). This chain's CDR3 is CASSIGPSKQFF. The DNA of the CDR3 is TGTGCCAGTAGTATCGGCCCTAGCAAGCAGTTCTTC.

This clone has only one observation. The chain combines TRBV7-2 with TRBJ1-4; 9 bases map to TRBD1. J gave up 6 bases and V 5 bases, and 13 bases lay outside the gene matches. Germline V gene data show CDR1 as SGHTA and CDR2 as FQGNSA. CDR3 size: 17 residues. CDR3 region: CASSRFLFTGGDEKLFF. The CDR3 DNA sequence: TGTGCCAGCAGCCGTTTCCTATTTACAGGGGGCGATGAAAAACTGTTTTTT.

The chain recombines TRBV29-1 with TRBJ1-2, with a weak D call TRBD1 (6 bases). CDR1 and CDR2 (germline): SQVTM, ANQGSEA. The germline V and J ends were trimmed by 6 bases and 7 bases, with 18 bases remaining between them. The CDR3 totals 13 residues. In nucleotides, the CDR3 is TGCAGCGTGGGAGAGGGGGGGCTTAGTGGCTACACCTTC. It specifies CSVGEGGLSGYTF.

In DNA form, the CDR3 reads TGCAGCGTTGATTGGCAGGGCAATGAGCAGTTCTTC. Protein sequence: CSVDWQGNEQFF. The J gene is TRBJ2-1, the V gene TRBV29-1; possible D gene TRBD1, 5 bases. V was trimmed by 3 bases and J by 6 bases, leaving 9 bases between them. CDR3 length equals 12 residues. CDR1 and CDR2 from the germline V gene are SQVTM and ANQGSEA.

V is TRBV18 and J is TRBJ2-6; D assignment may be TRBD1 or TRBD2 (5 bases each). CDR1 and CDR2 from the germline V gene are KGHSH and LQKENI. Trimming shortened V by 6 bases and J by 0 bases, and 9 bases separated the two germline ends. The CDR3 is made up of 15 amino acids. The CDR3 protein is CASSPGTSGANVLTF. Written as DNA, the CDR3 is TGTGCCAGCTCCCCAGGGACCTCTGGGGCCAACGTCCTGACTTTC. Variable domain in full (rest from reference TRBV18 and TRBJ2-6): NAGVMQNPRHLVRRRGQEARLRCSPMKGHSHVYWYRQLPEEGLKFMVYLQKENIIDESGMPKERFSAEFPKEGPSILRIQQVVRGDSAAYFCASSPGTSGANVLTFGAGSRLTVL.

The V call is TRBV19, the J call TRBJ2-1; TRBD2 agrees at 7 bases. In germline, CDR1 is LNHDA, CDR2 SQIVND (reference sequence). J gave up 0 bases and V 1 base, and 6 bases lay outside the gene matches. This CDR3 contains 17 residues. The CDR3, as DNA: TGTGCCAGTAGTATAGGTCCTAGCGGCAACTCCTACAATGAGCAGTTCTTC. Protein: CASSIGPSGNSYNEQFF.

This rearrangement joins TRBV13 to TRBJ2-2; TRBD2 agrees at 7 bases. Per the germline V gene, CDR1 is PRHDT and CDR2 is FYEKMQ (reference sequence). Losses at the gene ends were 5 bases for V and 0 bases for J; bases not matched to a gene: 15. This CDR3 contains 19 residues. CDR3 residues: CASSPMVAGDVANTGELFF. The CDR3 region has the DNA TGTGCCAGCAGCCCCATGGTCGCGGGGGATGTCGCGAACACCGGGGAGCTGTTTTTT.

This rearrangement joins TRBV10-2 to TRBJ2-7; 12 bases fit TRBD2. Per the germline V gene, CDR1 is WSHSY and CDR2 is SAAADI. The CDR3 contains 15 residues. With V trimmed by 4 bases and J by 5 bases, 6 bases remained unmatched. The CDR3 DNA sequence: TGCGCCAGCAGTGTCCTACTAGCGGGAGGAGACGAGCAGTACTTC. It encodes CASSVLLAGGDEQYF.

This chain joins TRBV9 and TRBJ2-7; 7 nucleotides align to TRBD1. The J segment lost 10 bases and the V segment lost 0 bases, leaving 4 bases of the junction unmatched. There are 12 residues in the CDR3. Per the germline V gene, CDR1 is SGDLS and CDR2 is YYNGEE. In nucleotides, the CDR3 is TGTGCCAGCAGCGTAGGAGGGGGCGCACAGTACTTC. Translated, it gives CASSVGGGAQYF.

The chain is built from TRBV19 and TRBJ1-5, with D unclear. There are 12 residues in the CDR3. Trimming took off 3 bases at V and 7 bases at J, with 7 bases between the two ends. Germline CDR1 is LNHDA and CDR2 is SQIVND (reference sequence). CDR3 sequence (DNA): TGTGCCAGTAGTATCACGGGGCAGCCCCAGCATTTT. Translating it yields CASSITGQPQHF.

V gene TRBV6-1 combines with J gene TRBJ1-3; tentative D call: TRBD1 (6 bases). Germline V lookup: CDR1 MNHNS, CDR2 SASEGT. The V end lost 4 bases, the J end lost 1 base, and 20 bases lay between the germline ends. The CDR3 length is 18 residues. CDR3 in DNA: TGTGCCAGCAGTGGGAAGGCCGGGACACGGAAATCTGGAAACACCATATATTTT. This encodes CASSGKAGTRKSGNTIYF.